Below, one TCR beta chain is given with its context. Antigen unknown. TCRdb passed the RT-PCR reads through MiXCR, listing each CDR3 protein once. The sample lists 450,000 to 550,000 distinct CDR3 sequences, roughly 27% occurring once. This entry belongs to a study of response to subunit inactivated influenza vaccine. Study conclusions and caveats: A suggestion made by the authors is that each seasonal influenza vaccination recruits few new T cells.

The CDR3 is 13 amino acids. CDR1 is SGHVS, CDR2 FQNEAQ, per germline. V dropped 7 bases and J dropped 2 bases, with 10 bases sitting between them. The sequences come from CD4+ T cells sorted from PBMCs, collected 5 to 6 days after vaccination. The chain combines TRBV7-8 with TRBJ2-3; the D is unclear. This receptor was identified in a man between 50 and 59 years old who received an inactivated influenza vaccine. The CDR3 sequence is CASKTPYTDTQYF. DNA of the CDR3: TGTGCCAGCAAGACTCCCTACACAGATACGCAGTATTTT.